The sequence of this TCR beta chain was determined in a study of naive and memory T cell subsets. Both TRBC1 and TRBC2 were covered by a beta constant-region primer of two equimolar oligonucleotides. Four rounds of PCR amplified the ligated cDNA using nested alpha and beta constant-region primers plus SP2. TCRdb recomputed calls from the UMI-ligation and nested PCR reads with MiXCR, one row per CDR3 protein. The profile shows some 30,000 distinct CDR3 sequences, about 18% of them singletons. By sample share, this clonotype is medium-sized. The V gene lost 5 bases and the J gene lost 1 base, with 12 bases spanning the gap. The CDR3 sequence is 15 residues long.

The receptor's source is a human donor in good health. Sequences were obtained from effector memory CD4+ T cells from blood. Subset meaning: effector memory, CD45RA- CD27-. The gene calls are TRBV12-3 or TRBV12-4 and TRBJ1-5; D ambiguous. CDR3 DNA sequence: TGTGCCAGCAGTGCAAGGCTAAAAAGCAATCAGCCCCAGCATTTT. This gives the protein CASSARLKSNQPQHF.